This T cell receptor beta chain was identified during a study of Ad26.COV2.S vaccination and SARS-CoV-2 variants. Study as a whole: The donor was enrolled in the Ad26.COV2.S arm of the COV1001 trial.

The assay was immunoSEQ multiplex PCR, and TCRdb's table has in-frame clones only and misses some. Among around 240,000 clones, 70% to 90% were seen once, and the ten largest hold about 11%. The germline gives CDR1 SGHKS, CDR2 YYEKEE (reference sequence). The CDR3 runs to 15 residues. J was trimmed by 4 bases and V by 4 bases; bases with no gene match: 2. Only a few counts were recorded for this clone. Sample treatment: approximately 18 received Ad26.COV2.S at low or high dose, single or two shots; about 5 received placebo; per-sample allocation not given. Sampling happened 63 days after the first vaccine or placebo injection.

The receptor was isolated from a person aged 18-60 years who received the Ad26.COV2.S COVID-19 vaccine or a placebo. The specimen was peripheral blood, collected in a trial of Ad26.COV2.S vaccine versus placebo. The J gene is TRBJ2-1, the V gene TRBV5-5; TRBD2 matches at 13 bases. The CDR3 region has the DNA TGTGCCAGCAGCGGGGGACTAGCGGGGTACAATGAGCAGTTCTTC. It translates to CASSGGLAGYNEQFF.